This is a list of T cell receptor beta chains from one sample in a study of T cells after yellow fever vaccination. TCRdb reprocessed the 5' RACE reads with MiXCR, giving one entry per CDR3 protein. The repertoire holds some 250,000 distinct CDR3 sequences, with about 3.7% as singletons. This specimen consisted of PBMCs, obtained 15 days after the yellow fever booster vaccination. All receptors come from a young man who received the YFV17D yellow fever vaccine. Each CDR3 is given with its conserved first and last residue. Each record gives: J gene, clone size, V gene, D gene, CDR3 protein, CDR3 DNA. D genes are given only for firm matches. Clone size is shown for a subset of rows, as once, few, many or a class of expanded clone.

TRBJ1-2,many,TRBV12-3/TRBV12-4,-,CASSPARGNYGYTF,TGTGCCAGCAGCCCTGCCCGGGGGAACTATGGCTACACCTTC
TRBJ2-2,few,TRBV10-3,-,CAISSPNTGELFF,TGTGCCATCAGTTCACCGAACACCGGGGAGCTGTTTTTT
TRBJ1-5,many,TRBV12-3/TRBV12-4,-,CASSMDSSNQPQHF,TGTGCCAGCAGTATGGACAGCTCCAATCAGCCCCAGCATTTT
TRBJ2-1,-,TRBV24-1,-,CATSETDYNEQFF,TGTGCCACCAGTGAGACAGACTACAATGAGCAGTTCTTC
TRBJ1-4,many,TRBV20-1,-,CSAFPPGDNEKLFF,TGCAGTGCCTTTCCTCCCGGGGATAATGAAAAACTGTTTTTT
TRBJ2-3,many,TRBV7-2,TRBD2,CASSLLAGGGTDTQYF,TGTGCCAGCAGCTTATTAGCGGGGGGTGGCACAGATACGCAGTATTTT
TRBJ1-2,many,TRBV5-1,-,CASSLGGAGANYGYTF,TGCGCCAGCAGCTTGGGGGGGGCCGGAGCTAACTATGGCTACACCTTC
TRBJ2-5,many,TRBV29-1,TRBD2,CSVVDRGDPSETQYF,TGCAGCGTTGTTGATCGGGGGGACCCCTCAGAGACCCAGTACTTC
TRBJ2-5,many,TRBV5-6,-,CASSRRGGHQETQYF,TGTGCCAGCTCCCGGAGGGGGGGGCACCAAGAGACCCAGTACTTC
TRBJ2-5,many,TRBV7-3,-,CASSLNGGLETQYF,TGTGCCAGCAGCTTGAATGGGGGCTTGGAGACCCAGTACTTC
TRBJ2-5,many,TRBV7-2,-,CASSSQPGSQETQYF,TGTGCCAGCAGCTCGCAACCAGGGTCACAAGAGACCCAGTACTTC
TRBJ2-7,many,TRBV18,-,CASSSQGQSYEQYF,TGTGCCAGCTCATCGCAGGGGCAATCCTACGAGCAGTACTTC
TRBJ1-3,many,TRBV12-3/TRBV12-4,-,CASSYGPGRAGNTIYF,TGTGCCAGCAGCTATGGACCCGGGAGGGCTGGAAACACCATATATTTT
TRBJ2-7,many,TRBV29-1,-,CSAEGGSSYEQYF,TGCAGCGCAGAAGGGGGGTCTTCCTACGAGCAGTACTTC
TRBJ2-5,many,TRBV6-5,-,CASSPAGHPQETQYF,TGTGCCAGCAGTCCGGCGGGCCACCCCCAAGAGACCCAGTACTTC
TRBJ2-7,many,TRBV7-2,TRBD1,CASSPTGGRNEQYF,TGTGCCAGCAGCCCAACAGGGGGTAGGAACGAGCAGTACTTC
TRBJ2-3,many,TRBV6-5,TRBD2,CASSYSSFSGGDTQYF,TGTGCCAGCAGTTACTCATCTTTCTCGGGAGGCGATACGCAGTATTTT
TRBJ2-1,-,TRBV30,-,CAWSEADITEFF,TGTGCCTGGAGTGAGGCGGATATCACGGAGTTCTTC
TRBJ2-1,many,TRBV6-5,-,CASSKGGVEQFF,TGTGCCAGCAGTAAGGGGGGAGTCGAGCAGTTCTTC
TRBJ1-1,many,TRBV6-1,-,CASSEGGSEAFF,TGTGCCAGCAGTGAAGGGGGGTCAGAAGCTTTCTTT
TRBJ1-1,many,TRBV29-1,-,CSVETTPGLRTEAFF,TGCAGCGTTGAAACCACCCCGGGGTTAAGGACTGAAGCTTTCTTT
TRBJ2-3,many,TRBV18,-,CASSPEGGGTDTQYF,TGTGCCAGCTCACCGGAAGGGGGGGGCACAGATACGCAGTATTTT
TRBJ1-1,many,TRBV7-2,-,CASSPSAMNTEAFF,TGTGCCAGCAGCCCCTCGGCTATGAACACTGAAGCTTTCTTT
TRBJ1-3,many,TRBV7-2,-,CASSPMGVLSGNTIYF,TGTGCCAGCAGCCCCATGGGGGTTCTCTCTGGAAACACCATATATTTT
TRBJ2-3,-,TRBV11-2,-,CASSLGLVVTDTQYF,TGTGCCAGCAGCTTAGGCCTGGTCGTCACAGATACGCAGTATTTT
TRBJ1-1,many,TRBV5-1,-,CASSLLSSLSAEAFF,TGCGCCAGCAGCTTACTAAGTTCCCTGTCTGCTGAAGCTTTCTTT
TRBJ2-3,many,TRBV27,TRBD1,CASSSRDRGYTDTQYF,TGTGCCAGCAGTTCCCGGGACAGGGGATACACAGATACGCAGTATTTT
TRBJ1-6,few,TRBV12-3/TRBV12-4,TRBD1,CASSPGQAGGNSPLHF,TGTGCCAGCAGTCCAGGACAGGCCGGGGGAAATTCACCCCTCCACTTT
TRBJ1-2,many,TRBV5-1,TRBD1,CASSLDLTGGLTNYGYTF,TGCGCCAGCAGCTTGGACCTGACAGGGGGCCTAACTAACTATGGCTACACCTTC
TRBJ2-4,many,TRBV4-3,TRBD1,CASSQVGQGINIQYF,TGCGCCAGCAGCCAAGTGGGACAGGGGATCAACATTCAGTACTTC
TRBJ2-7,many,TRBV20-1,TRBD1,CSARRDSYEQYF,TGCAGTGCCCGCCGGGACAGCTACGAGCAGTACTTC
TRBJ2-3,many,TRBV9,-,CASSGADTQYF,TGTGCCAGCAGCGGAGCAGATACGCAGTATTTT
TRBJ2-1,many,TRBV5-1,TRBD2,CATSDSGGTSSYNEQFF,TGCGCCACCTCGGATAGCGGGGGGACAAGCTCCTACAATGAGCAGTTCTTC
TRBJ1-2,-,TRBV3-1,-,CASSQDRFNYGYTF,TGTGCCAGCAGCCAAGATCGGTTTAACTATGGCTACACCTTC
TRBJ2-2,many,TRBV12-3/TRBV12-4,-,CASREQGSGELFF,TGTGCCAGCAGGGAACAGGGTTCCGGGGAGCTGTTTTTT
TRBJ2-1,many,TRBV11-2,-,CASRPPPGSGEQFF,TGTGCCAGCAGACCCCCTCCGGGCAGCGGTGAGCAGTTCTTC
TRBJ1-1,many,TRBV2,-,CASSAETGPPFF,TGTGCCAGCAGTGCCGAGACAGGCCCCCCTTTCTTT
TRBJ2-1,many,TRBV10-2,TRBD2,CASSETRTSGGDEQFF,TGCGCCAGCAGTGAGACACGGACTAGCGGGGGCGATGAGCAGTTCTTC
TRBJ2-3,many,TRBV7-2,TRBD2,CASSLAGITDTQYF,TGTGCCAGCAGCCTAGCGGGGATCACAGATACGCAGTATTTT
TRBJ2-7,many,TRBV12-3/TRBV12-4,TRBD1,CASSSGQGNEQYF,TGTGCCAGCAGTTCGGGACAGGGGAACGAGCAGTACTTC
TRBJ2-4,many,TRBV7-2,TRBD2,CASSTLAGGRENIQYF,TGTGCCAGCAGCACCCTAGCGGGGGGCCGGGAAAACATTCAGTACTTC
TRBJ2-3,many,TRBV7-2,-,CASSLVGAAQDTQYF,TGTGCCAGCAGCTTAGTAGGGGCAGCCCAAGATACGCAGTATTTT
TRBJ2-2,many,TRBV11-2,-,CASRPRTVSTGELFF,TGTGCCAGCAGACCCCGGACCGTTTCCACCGGGGAGCTGTTTTTT
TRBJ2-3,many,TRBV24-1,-,CATSDLKREDTQYF,TGTGCCACCAGTGATTTGAAACGGGAGGATACGCAGTATTTT
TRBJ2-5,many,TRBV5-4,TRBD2,CASSLAGLEATQYF,TGTGCCAGCAGCTTGGCGGGACTAGAGGCGACCCAGTACTTC
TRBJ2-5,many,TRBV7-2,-,CASSFKLAQETQYF,TGTGCCAGCAGCTTTAAGTTGGCCCAAGAGACCCAGTACTTC
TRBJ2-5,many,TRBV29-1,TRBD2,CSVRVAGGLQETQYF,TGCAGCGTTAGGGTAGCGGGGGGACTCCAAGAGACCCAGTACTTC
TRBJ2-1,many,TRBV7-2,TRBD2,CASSTSSGGAYNEQFF,TGTGCCAGCAGCACCTCTAGCGGGGGGGCCTACAATGAGCAGTTCTTC
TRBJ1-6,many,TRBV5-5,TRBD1,CASSVGTANSPLHF,TGTGCCAGCAGCGTGGGGACAGCTAATTCACCCCTCCACTTT
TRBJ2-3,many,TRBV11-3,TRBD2,CASSWGGGLTDTQYF,TGTGCCAGCAGTTGGGGGGGAGGCCTTACAGATACGCAGTATTTT
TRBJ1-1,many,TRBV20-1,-,CSATGQPTMNTEAFF,TGCAGTGCTACTGGCCAACCTACTATGAACACTGAAGCTTTCTTT
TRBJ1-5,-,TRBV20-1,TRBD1,CSVTTGFSNQPQHF,TGCAGTGTTACGACAGGGTTTAGCAATCAGCCCCAGCATTTT
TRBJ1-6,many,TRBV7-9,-,CASSLAPRSPLHF,TGTGCCAGCAGCTTAGCCCCACGTTCACCCCTCCACTTT
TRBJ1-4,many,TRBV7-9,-,CASSSEGLPNEKLFF,TGTGCCAGCAGCTCAGAGGGTCTACCTAATGAAAAACTGTTTTTT
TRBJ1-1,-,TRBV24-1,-,CATSQRYITEAFF,TGTGCCACATCCCAGAGGTACATCACTGAAGCTTTCTTT
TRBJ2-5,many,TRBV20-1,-,CSANLETQYF,TGCAGTGCCAATCTAGAGACCCAGTACTTC